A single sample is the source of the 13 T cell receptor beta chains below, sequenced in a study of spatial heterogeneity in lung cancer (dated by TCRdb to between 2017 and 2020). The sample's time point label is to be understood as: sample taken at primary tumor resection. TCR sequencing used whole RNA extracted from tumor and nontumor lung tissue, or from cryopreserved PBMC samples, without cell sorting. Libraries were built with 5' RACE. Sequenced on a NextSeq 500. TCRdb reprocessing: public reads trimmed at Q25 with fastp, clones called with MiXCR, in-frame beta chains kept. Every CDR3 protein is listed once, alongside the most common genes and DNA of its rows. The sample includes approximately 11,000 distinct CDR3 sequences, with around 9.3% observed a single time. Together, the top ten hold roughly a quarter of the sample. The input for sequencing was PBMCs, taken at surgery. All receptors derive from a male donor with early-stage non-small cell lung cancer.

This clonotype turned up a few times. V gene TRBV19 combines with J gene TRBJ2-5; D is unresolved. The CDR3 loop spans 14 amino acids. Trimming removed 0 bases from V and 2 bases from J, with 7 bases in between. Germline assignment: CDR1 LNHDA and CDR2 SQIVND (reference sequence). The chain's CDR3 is CASSIEALQETQYF. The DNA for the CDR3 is TGTGCCAGTAGTATAGAAGCGCTACAAGAGACCCAGTACTTC.

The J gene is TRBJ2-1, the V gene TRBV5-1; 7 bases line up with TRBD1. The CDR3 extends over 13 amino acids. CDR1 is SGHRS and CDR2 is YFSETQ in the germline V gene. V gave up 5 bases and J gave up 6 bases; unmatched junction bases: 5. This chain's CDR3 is CASRTDRVNEQFF. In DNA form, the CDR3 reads TGCGCCAGCAGAACCGACAGGGTCAATGAGCAGTTCTTC.

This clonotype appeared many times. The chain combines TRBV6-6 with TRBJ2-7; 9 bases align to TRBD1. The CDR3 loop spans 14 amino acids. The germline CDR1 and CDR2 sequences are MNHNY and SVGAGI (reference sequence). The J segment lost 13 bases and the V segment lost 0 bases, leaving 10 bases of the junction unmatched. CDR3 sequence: CASSYSIGTGPGYF. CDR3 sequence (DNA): TGTGCCAGCAGTTACTCGATAGGGACAGGGCCAGGATACTTC.

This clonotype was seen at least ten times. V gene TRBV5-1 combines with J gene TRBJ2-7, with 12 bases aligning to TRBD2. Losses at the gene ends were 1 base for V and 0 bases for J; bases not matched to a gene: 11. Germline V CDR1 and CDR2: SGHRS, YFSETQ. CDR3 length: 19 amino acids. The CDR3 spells CASSLRSSGGALSSYEQYF. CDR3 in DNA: TGCGCCAGCAGCTTGAGGTCTAGCGGGGGGGCCCTGTCCTCCTACGAGCAGTACTTC.

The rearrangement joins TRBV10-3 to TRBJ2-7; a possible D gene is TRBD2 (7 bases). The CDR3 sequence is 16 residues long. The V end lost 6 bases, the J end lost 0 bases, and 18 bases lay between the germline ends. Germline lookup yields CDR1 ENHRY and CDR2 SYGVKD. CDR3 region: CAIRPGRGGTSYEQYF. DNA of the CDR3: TGTGCCATCAGGCCGGGAAGGGGGGGGACCTCCTACGAGCAGTACTTC.

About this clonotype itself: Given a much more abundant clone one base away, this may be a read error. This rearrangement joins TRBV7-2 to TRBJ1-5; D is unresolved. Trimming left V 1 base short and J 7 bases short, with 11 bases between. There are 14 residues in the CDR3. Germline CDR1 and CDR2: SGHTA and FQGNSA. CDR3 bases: TGTGCCAGCAGCTTAGGGGCAGGTAACCAGCCCCAGCATTTT. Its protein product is CASSLGAGNQPQHF.

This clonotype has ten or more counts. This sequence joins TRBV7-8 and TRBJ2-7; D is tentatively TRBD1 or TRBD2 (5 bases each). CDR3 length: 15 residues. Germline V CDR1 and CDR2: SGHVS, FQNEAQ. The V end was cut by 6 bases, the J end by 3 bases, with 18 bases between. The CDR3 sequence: CASRYRSGTFYEQYF. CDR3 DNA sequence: TGTGCCAGCAGATACAGGTCAGGGACCTTCTACGAGCAGTACTTC.

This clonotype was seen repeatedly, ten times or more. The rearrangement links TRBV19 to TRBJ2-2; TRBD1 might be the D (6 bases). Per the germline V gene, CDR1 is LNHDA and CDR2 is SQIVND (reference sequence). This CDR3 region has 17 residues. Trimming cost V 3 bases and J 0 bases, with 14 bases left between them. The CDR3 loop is CASSIGRGWANTGELFF. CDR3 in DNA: TGTGCCAGTAGTATCGGCAGGGGATGGGCGAACACCGGGGAGCTGTTTTTT.

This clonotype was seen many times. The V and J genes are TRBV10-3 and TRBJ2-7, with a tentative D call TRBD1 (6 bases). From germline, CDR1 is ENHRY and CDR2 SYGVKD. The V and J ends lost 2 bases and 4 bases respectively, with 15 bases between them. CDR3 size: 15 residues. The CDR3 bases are TGTGCCATCAGTGAGGGGACAAGGGGTCTGTACGAGCAGTACTTC. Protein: CAISEGTRGLYEQYF.

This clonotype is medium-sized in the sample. DNA for the CDR3: TGTGCCAGCAGCTTTTTACAGGGGGGCACCGGGGAGCTGTTTTTT. This codes for CASSFLQGGTGELFF. This chain links TRBV7-2 with TRBJ2-2, with TRBD1 matching over 8 bases. The CDR3 is 15 residues long. J was trimmed by 4 bases and V by 3 bases; bases with no gene match: 4. From germline, CDR1 is SGHTA and CDR2 FQGNSA.

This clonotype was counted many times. DNA for the CDR3: TGTGCCAGCAGTGGCACAGGGGTTGGCTACACCTTC. Residues: CASSGTGVGYTF. V gene TRBV2 combines with J gene TRBJ1-2; 7 bases align to TRBD1. This CDR3 is built from 12 residues. J was trimmed by 7 bases and V by 4 bases; bases with no gene match: 3. In germline, CDR1 is SNHLY, CDR2 FYNNEI.

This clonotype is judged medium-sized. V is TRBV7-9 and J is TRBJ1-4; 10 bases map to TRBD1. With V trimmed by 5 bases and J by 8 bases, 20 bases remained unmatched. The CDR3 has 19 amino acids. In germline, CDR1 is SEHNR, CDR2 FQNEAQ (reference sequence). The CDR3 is CASSRGTGQGSSREEKLFF. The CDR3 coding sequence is TGTGCCAGCAGCCGGGGGACGGGACAGGGGTCGTCGAGGGAGGAAAAACTGTTTTTT.

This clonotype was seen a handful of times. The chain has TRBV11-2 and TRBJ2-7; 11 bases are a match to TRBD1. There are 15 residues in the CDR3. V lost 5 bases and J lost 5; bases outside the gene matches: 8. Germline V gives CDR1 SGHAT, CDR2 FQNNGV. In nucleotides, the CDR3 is TGTGCCAGCAGCCACGCCGGGACAGGGGGAAACGAGCAGTACTTC. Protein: CASSHAGTGGNEQYF.